This T cell receptor (beta chain) was found in a study of cytomegalovirus exposure and HLA in healthy donors. The CDR3 extends over 13 amino acids. V was clipped by 4 bases and J by 7 bases, with 13 bases between them. Germline CDR1 and CDR2: SGHNT and YYREEE (reference sequence). Study-wide findings and caveats: HLA restriction was apparent for most CMV-associated TCR beta chains in a later analysis. Excluded were some V segments that proved indistinguishable, including TRBV6-2 and TRBV6-3.

PCR employed 60 Vbeta and 13 Jbeta primers. Method: immunoSEQ multiplex PCR; TCRdb's copy keeps in-frame clones and lacks some. Found here are about 130,000 clones, about three quarters of them singletons; the top ten hold about 1.8%. With regard to this clone: Its antigen is unknown.

The receptor comes from a man aged 50-60 years in good health and CMV-seronegative. The chain recombines TRBV5-4 with TRBJ2-3, with a tentative D call TRBD2 (7 bases). Sequencing was carried out using PBMCs. The CDR3 DNA is TGTGCCAGCAGCCCCACGGGGGGCAATACGCAGTATTTT. The encoded protein is CASSPTGGNTQYF.